This T cell receptor beta chain was sequenced during a study of memory CD4+ T cells and cytomegalovirus serostatus. Study context: Healthy Belgian adult donors included about nine CMV-positive and some 24 CMV-negative people. General study points: CD4+ memory repertoires contained about two fifths of the 164 reported CMV TCRbeta sequences. A US-trained random forest predicted CMV serostatus with median AUC about 0.92.

In the case of this clone: Its target is unknown.

The sort gate was single viable CD3+CD4+CD8-CD45RO+ cells for memory CD4+ T cells. CMV serostatus came from serum IgG against pp150, pp28, p38, p52. The V and J ends lost 0 bases and 7 bases respectively, with 8 bases between them. The CDR3 covers 14 residues. CDR1 is SGDLS and CDR2 is YYNGEE in the germline V gene. Some clones are missing from TCRdb's copy, which holds only in-frame ones; the method was immunoSEQ multiplex PCR. Among tens of thousands of clones, roughly 80% were seen once, and the ten largest hold about 0.79%. The source material was memory CD4+ T cells from blood. This sequence joins TRBV9 and TRBJ1-6, with a tentative D call TRBD1 (6 bases). The origin of this receptor is an adult in good health and CMV-seronegative. The CDR3 DNA is TGTGCCAGCAGCGTAGGACAGGCAAATTCACCCCTCCACTTT. It specifies CASSVGQANSPLHF.